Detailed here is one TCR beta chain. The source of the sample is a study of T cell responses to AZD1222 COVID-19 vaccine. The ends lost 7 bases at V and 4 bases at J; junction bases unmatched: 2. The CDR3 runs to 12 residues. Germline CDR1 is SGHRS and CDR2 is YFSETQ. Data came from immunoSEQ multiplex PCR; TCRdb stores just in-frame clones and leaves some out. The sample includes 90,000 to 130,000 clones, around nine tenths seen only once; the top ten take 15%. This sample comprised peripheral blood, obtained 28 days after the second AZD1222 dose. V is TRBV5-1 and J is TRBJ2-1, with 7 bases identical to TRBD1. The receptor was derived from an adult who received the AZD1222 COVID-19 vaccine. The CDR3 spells CASRDSYNEQFF. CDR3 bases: TGCGCCAGCCGGGACAGTTACAATGAGCAGTTCTTC.